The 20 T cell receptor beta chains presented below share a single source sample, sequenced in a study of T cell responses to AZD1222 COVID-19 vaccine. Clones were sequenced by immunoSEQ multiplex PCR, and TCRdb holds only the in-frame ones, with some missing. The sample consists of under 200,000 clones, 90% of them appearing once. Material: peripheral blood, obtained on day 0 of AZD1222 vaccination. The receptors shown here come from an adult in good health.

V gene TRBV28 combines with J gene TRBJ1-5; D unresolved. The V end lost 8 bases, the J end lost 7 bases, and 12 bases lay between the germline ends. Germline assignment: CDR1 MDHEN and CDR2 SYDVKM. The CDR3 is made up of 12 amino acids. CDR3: CASSSPGQPQHF. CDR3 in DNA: TGTGCCAGCTCCTCCCCTGGCCAGCCCCAGCATTTT.

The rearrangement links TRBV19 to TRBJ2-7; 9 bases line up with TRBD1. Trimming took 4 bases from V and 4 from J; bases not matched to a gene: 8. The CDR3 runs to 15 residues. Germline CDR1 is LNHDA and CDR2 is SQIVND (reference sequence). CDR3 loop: CASSTARTGEYEQYF. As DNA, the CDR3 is TGTGCCAGTAGTACCGCGAGGACAGGGGAATACGAGCAGTACTTC.

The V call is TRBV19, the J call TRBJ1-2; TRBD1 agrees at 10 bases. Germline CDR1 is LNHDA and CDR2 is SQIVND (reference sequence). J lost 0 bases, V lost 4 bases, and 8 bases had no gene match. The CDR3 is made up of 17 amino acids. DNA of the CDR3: TGTGCCAGTAGTAGTTCCGGGACAGGGGTCCCTAACTATGGCTACACCTTC. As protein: CASSSSGTGVPNYGYTF.

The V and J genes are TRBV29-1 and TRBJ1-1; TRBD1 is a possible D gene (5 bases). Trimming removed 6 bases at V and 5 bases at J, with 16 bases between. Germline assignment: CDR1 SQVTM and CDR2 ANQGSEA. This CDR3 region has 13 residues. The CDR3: CSVSGTYVTEAFF. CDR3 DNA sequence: TGCAGCGTGTCCGGGACCTACGTGACTGAAGCTTTCTTT.

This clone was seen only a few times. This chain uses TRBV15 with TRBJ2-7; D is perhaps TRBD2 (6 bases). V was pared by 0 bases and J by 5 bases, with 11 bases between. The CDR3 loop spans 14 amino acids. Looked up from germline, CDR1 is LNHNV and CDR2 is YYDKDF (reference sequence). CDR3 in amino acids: CATSREEGSDEQYF. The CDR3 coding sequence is TGTGCCACCAGCAGAGAGGAGGGTTCCGACGAGCAGTACTTC.

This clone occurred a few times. In DNA form, the CDR3 reads TGTGCCAGCAGCCTTGGAGGAGGGCTGGTGATTCGATCCTACGAGCAGTACTTC. Residues: CASSLGGGLVIRSYEQYF. V and J are TRBV7-9 and TRBJ2-7, with D possibly TRBD2 on 6 matching bases. From germline, CDR1 is SEHNR and CDR2 FQNEAQ (reference sequence). CDR3 length equals 18 residues. V dropped 5 bases and J dropped 1 base, with 24 bases sitting between them. Combining the CDR3 with reference TRBV7-9 and TRBJ2-7 gives the whole variable domain DTGVSQNPRHKITKRGQNVTFRCDPISEHNRLYWYRQTLGQGPEFLTYFQNEAQLEKSRLLSDRFSAERPKGSFSTLEIQRTEQGDSAMYLCASSLGGGLVIRSYEQYFGPGTRLTVT.

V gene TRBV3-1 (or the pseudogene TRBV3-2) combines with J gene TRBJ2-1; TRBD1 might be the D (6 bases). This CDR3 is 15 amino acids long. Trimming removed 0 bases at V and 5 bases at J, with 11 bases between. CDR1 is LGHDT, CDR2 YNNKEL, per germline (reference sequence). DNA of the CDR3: TGTGCCAGCAGCCAAGATCCAGGGGCCCACAATGAGCAGTTCTTC. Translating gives CASSQDPGAHNEQFF.

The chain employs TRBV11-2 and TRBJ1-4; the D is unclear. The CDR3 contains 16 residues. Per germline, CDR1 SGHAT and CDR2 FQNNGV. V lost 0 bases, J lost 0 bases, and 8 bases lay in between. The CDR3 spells CASSLDRSATNEKLFF. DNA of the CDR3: TGTGCCAGCAGCTTAGATCGTTCAGCAACTAATGAAAAACTGTTTTTT.

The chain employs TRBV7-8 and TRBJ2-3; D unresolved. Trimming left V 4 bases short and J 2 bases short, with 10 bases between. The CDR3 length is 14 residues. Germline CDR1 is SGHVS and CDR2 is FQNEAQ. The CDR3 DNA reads TGTGCCAGCAGCTCGGTGGGGATCACAGATACGCAGTATTTT. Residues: CASSSVGITDTQYF. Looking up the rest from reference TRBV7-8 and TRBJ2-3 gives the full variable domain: GAGVSQSPRYKVAKRGQDVALRCDPISGHVSLFWYQQALGQGPEFLTYFQNEAQLDKSGLPSDRFFAERPEGSVSTLKIQRTQQEDSAVYLCASSSVGITDTQYFGPGTRLTVL.

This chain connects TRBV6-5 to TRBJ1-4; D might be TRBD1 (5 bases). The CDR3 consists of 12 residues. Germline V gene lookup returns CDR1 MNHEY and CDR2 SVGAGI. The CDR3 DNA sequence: TGTGCGGCGGGAGGGGCGATTGAAAAACTGTTTTTT. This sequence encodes CAAGGAIEKLFF.

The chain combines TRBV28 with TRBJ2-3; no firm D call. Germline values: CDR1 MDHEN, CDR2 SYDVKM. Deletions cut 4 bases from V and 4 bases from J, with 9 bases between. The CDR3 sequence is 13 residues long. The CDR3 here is CASSYEPPDTQYF. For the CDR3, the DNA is TGTGCCAGCAGTTACGAACCCCCAGATACGCAGTATTTT.

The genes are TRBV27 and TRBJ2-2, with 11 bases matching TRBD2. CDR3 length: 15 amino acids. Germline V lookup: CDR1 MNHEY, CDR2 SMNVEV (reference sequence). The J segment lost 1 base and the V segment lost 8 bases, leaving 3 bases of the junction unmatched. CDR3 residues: CASGGLAENTGELFF. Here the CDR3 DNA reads TGTGCCAGCGGGGGACTAGCGGAGAACACCGGGGAGCTGTTTTTT.

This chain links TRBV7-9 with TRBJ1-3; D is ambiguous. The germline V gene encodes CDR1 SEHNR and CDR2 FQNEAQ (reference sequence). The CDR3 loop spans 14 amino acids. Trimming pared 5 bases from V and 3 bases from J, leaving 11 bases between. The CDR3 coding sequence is TGTGCCAGCAGCAAAGGCCGGGGTGGAAACACCATATATTTT. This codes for CASSKGRGGNTIYF.

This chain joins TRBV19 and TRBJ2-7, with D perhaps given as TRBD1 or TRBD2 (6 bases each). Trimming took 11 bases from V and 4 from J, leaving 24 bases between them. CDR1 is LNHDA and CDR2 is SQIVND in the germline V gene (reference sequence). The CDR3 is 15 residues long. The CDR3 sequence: CACGGPFRGRYEQYF. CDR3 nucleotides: TGTGCCTGTGGAGGTCCATTTCGGGGGCGGTACGAGCAGTACTTC.

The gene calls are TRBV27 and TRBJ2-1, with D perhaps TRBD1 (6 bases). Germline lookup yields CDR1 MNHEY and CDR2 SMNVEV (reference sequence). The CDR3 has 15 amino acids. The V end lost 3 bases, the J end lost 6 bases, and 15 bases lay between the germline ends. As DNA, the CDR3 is TGTGCCAGCAGTTTCGTCTGGGGGCGGCGCAATGAGCAGTTCTTC. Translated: CASSFVWGRRNEQFF.

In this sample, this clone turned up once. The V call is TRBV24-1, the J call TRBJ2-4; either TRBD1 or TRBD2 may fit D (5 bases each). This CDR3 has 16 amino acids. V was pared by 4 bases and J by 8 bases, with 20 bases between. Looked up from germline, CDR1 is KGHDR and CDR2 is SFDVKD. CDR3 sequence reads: CATSDRSPGRRDIQYF. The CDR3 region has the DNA TGTGCCACCAGTGACCGATCCCCGGGACGGAGAGACATTCAGTACTTC.

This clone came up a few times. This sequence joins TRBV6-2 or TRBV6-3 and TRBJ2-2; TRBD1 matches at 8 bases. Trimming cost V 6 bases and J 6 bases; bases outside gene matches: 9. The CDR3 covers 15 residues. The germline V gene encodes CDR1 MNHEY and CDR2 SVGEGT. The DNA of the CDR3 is TGTGCCAGCAGCCCGCCCTGGACAGGGCCCGGGGAGCTGTTTTTT. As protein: CASSPPWTGPGELFF.

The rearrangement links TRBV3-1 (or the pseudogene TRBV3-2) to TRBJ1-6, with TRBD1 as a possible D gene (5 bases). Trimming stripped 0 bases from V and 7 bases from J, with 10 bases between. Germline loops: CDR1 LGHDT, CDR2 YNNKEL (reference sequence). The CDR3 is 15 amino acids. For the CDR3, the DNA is TGTGCCAGCAGCCAAGATCTTCGGGGGAATTCACCCCTCCACTTT. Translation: CASSQDLRGNSPLHF.

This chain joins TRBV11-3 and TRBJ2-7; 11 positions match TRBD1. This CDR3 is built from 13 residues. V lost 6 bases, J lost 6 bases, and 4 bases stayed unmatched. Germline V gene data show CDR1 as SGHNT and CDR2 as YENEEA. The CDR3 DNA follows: TGTGCCAGCAGTACCGGGACAGGGGGCGAGCAGTACTTC. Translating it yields CASSTGTGGEQYF.

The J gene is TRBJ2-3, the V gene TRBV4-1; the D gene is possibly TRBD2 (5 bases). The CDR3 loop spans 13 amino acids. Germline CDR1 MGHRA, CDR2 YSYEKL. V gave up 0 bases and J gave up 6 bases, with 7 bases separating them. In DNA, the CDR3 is TGCGCCAGCAGCCAAGACAGGAGGGATACGCAGTATTTT. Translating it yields CASSQDRRDTQYF.